These 10 T cell receptor beta chains came from one sample sequenced in a study of blood T cells in healthy people across ages. Through a sample-barcoded 5' primer and a J-beta primer mix, a second PCR was run for roughly 6 to 12 cycles. Each CDR3 protein is one row after TCRdb ran MiXCR on the 5' RACE reads. The table records 650,000 to 700,000 distinct CDR3 sequences, over 40% of them present only once. Material for sequencing was blood. Receptors were obtained from a woman aged 80 or over in good health.

The chain employs TRBV9 and TRBJ2-5; a weak D match, TRBD2 (7 bases). Per the germline V gene, CDR1 is SGDLS and CDR2 is YYNGEE. This CDR3 has 16 residues. Trimming took 0 bases from V and 4 from J, leaving 16 bases between them. The CDR3 loop reads CASSVDPTGRGETQYF. CDR3 nucleotide sequence: TGTGCCAGCAGCGTAGACCCCACAGGGAGGGGAGAGACCCAGTACTTC.

Worth noting for this clonotype: This could be a read error, since a much larger clone is one nucleotide away. Written as DNA, the CDR3 is TGTGCCAGCAGCCACCTTAGGAGAGGGGAACTTGACGAGCAGTACTTC. Its translation is CASSHLRRGELDEQYF. V is TRBV4-2 and J is TRBJ2-5; tentatively, D is TRBD1 or TRBD2 (5 bases each). The DNA matches TRBJ2-7 better at its end, which makes the J call doubtful. The CDR3 contains 16 residues. Germline-derived CDR1 and CDR2 are LGHNA and YNFKEQ.

A few counts support this clonotype. This chain joins TRBV5-1 and TRBJ2-1; 15 bases align to TRBD2. V lost 3 bases, J lost 0 bases, and 16 bases stayed unmatched. The CDR3 is 22 residues long. Germline assignment: CDR1 SGHRS and CDR2 YFSETQ. CDR3 bases: TGCGCCAGCAGCTCGACTGGGTCGAGGACTAGCGGGAGGGTGAGCTCCTACAATGAGCAGTTCTTC. This encodes CASSSTGSRTSGRVSSYNEQFF.

The CDR3 DNA follows: TGTGCCACCAGTCAGGAGGACAGGGCGGCTGGCTACACCTTC. Amino acid sequence: CATSQEDRAAGYTF. This chain joins TRBV24-1 and TRBJ1-2; 8 positions agree with TRBD1. The germline gives CDR1 KGHDR, CDR2 SFDVKD. The V and J ends lost 6 bases and 7 bases, in that order; junction bases with no gene match: 9. The CDR3 length is 14 residues.

Ten or more counts support this clonotype. This chain uses TRBV28 with TRBJ2-7, with a possible D match to TRBD1 (6 bases). CDR1 is MDHEN and CDR2 is SYDVKM in the germline V gene. Trimming removed 5 bases from V and 1 base from J, with 15 bases in between. The CDR3 is made up of 15 amino acids. The CDR3 loop reads CASSPPEQGSYEQYF. CDR3 DNA: TGTGCCAGCAGTCCCCCCGAACAGGGTTCCTACGAGCAGTACTTC.

This clonotype was counted between two and nine times. Possible read error: a much larger clone is one base away. The chain employs TRBV6-6 and TRBJ1-4; TRBD1 agrees at 10 bases. From germline, CDR1 is MNHNY and CDR2 SVGAGI (reference sequence). This CDR3 has 13 residues. The CDR3 DNA reads as TGTGCCAGCTGCCGGGACAGGGGTGAAGAACTGTTTTTT. This gives the protein CASCRDRGEELFF.

This clonotype was detected only a few times. The rearrangement uses TRBV12-3 or TRBV12-4 and TRBJ2-2, with 8 positions matching TRBD1. V lost 6 bases to trimming and J lost 6 bases; unmatched junction nucleotides: 3. This CDR3 is built from 13 residues. The CDR3 DNA follows: TGTGCCAGCAGCTGGACAGGGCCCGGGGAGCTGTTTTTT. Translation gives CASSWTGPGELFF.

Remarks on this clonotype: This sequence may be a read error, since a much larger clone differs from it by one base. The rearrangement links TRBV10-3 to TRBJ1-4; no firm D call. Germline assignment: CDR1 ENHRY and CDR2 SYGVKD. This CDR3 spans 15 amino acids. The CDR3 reads CAIGDGESTNEKLFF. The CDR3 nucleotides read TGTGCCATCGGTGACGGGGAATCAACTAATGAAAAACTGTTTTTT.

J is TRBJ2-1 and V is TRBV28; 7 bases are a match to TRBD2. The germline V gene has CDR1 MDHEN and CDR2 SYDVKM. V lost 3 bases, J lost 9 bases, and 8 bases stayed unmatched. The CDR3 has 14 residues. The DNA for the CDR3 is TGTGCCAGCAGTTTTGGCGGGAGTATGAGTGAGCAGTTCTTC. It specifies CASSFGGSMSEQFF.

This rearrangement joins TRBV6-1 to TRBJ1-6, with unresolved D. In germline, CDR1 is MNHNS, CDR2 SASEGT. The CDR3 is 17 amino acids. Between the trimmed V and J ends, which lost 5 bases and 0 bases, there was a span of 14 bases. CDR3 in amino acids: CASSPWTSSSYNSPLHF. The DNA for the CDR3 is TGTGCCAGCAGTCCTTGGACTTCGAGCTCCTATAATTCACCCCTCCACTTT.